Each of the 31 T cell receptor beta chains below was sequenced from the same sample in a study of T cells in Graves' hyperthyroidism and ophthalmopathy. Amplification targeted TCR beta CDR3 regions from RNA transcripts. Carried out on the TCR CDR3, a first-round RT-PCR used the HTBI primer set. TCRdb processed the multiplex PCR reads anew with MiXCR; each CDR3 protein has one entry. The sample consists of roughly 840,000 distinct CDR3 sequences, around 38% of them appearing once. Sequenced: blood. These receptors were obtained from a man between 18 and 29 years old with Graves' hyperthyroidism.

This clonotype appeared many times. V usage is TRBV29-1 and J usage is TRBJ1-2; 7 bases match TRBD1. This CDR3 is built from 14 residues. Germline V gene data show CDR1 as SQVTM and CDR2 as ANQGSEA. V was pared by 5 bases and J by 4 bases, with 10 bases of the junction left unmatched. CDR3 sequence (DNA): TGCAGCGTTACAACACCAGGGGGGAGCTATGGCTACACCTTC. This translates into CSVTTPGGSYGYTF.

V usage is TRBV6-6 and J usage is TRBJ2-2; TRBD2 matches at 7 bases. Trimming took 11 bases from V and 7 from J; bases not matched to a gene: 22. In germline, CDR1 is MNHNY, CDR2 SVGAGI (reference sequence). The length of the CDR3 is 17 residues. The DNA for the CDR3 is TGTGCCGCGTCCCGGACTAGAACGGGCCTGGGCGGCGGGGAGCTGTTTTTT. It yields the protein CAASRTRTGLGGGELFF.

This clonotype was seen a handful of times. V and J are TRBV5-4 and TRBJ1-1; the D is unclear. The germline V gene encodes CDR1 SGHNT and CDR2 YYREEE (reference sequence). Trimming took off 0 bases at V and 0 bases at J, with 15 bases between the two ends. The CDR3 contains 17 residues. As DNA, the CDR3 is TGTGCCAGCAGCTTGGCGGGCGGCGGTTCGGTGAACACTGAAGCTTTCTTT. Its translation: CASSLAGGGSVNTEAFF.

Remarks on this clonotype: The junction differs from germline at one of its ends, possibly a read error. The chain carries TRBV10-3 and TRBJ2-5, with unresolved D. CDR3 length: 11 amino acids. Germline CDR1 and CDR2: ENHRY and SYGVKD. Written as DNA, the CDR3 is TGTGCCAGCAGTACCCACCAGACCCAGTACTTC. Amino acids: CASSTHQTQYF.

This chain joins TRBV12-3 or TRBV12-4 and TRBJ1-1; weak D call: TRBD1 (5 bases). This CDR3 is built from 15 residues. V lost 0 bases, J lost 6 bases, and 14 bases lay in between. CDR3 in amino acids: CASSLAVLRGAEAFF. CDR3 coding DNA: TGTGCCAGCAGTTTAGCGGTTTTAAGAGGGGCTGAAGCTTTCTTT.

Of note for this clonotype: This may arise from a read error, as a much more abundant clone is one base away. This chain joins TRBV10-3 and TRBJ2-2; 7 bases are a match to TRBD2. Germline V gene lookup returns CDR1 ENHRY and CDR2 SYGVKD. The CDR3 runs to 13 residues. The chain's CDR3 is CATEAGATGELLF. The CDR3, as DNA: TGTGCCACCGAGGCGGGAGCCACCGGGGAGCTGCTTTTT.

The chain links TRBV11-2 to TRBJ1-1; D is ambiguous. Germline CDR1 SGHAT, CDR2 FQNNGV. The CDR3 is made up of 15 amino acids. Trimming stripped 0 bases from V and 3 bases from J, with 11 bases between. The CDR3, as DNA: TGTGCCAGCAGCTTAGACATCGCGGTGGACACTGAAGCTTTCTTT. Its translation is CASSLDIAVDTEAFF.

This chain connects TRBV12-3 or TRBV12-4 to TRBJ1-1, with D unresolved. The CDR3 is 14 residues long. Deletions cut 5 bases from V and 6 bases from J, with 16 bases between. The CDR3 here is CASSVVLYRAEAFF. In nucleotides, the CDR3 is TGTGCCAGCAGTGTCGTACTGTATCGGGCTGAAGCTTTCTTT.

This clonotype was counted once. This rearrangement joins TRBV9 to TRBJ2-7; D uncertain. V was shortened by 2 bases and J by 3 bases, with 6 bases between the two germline ends. The CDR3 extends over 12 amino acids. Per the germline V gene, CDR1 is SGDLS and CDR2 is YYNGEE. The DNA of the CDR3 is TGTGCCAGCAGCGTGCAGGACTACGAGCAGTACTTC. Protein sequence: CASSVQDYEQYF. The variable domain in full, with the rest retrieved from reference TRBV9 and TRBJ2-7, is DSGVTQTPKHLITATGQRVTLRCSPRSGDLSVYWYQQSLDQGLQFLIQYYNGEERAKGNILERFSAQQFPDLHSELNLSSLELGDSALYFCASSVQDYEQYFGPGTRLTVT.

The chain employs TRBV7-9 and TRBJ2-5; D possibly corresponds to TRBD2 (6 bases). The germline V gene has CDR1 SEHNR and CDR2 FQNEAQ (reference sequence). This CDR3 has 14 amino acids. V dropped 5 bases and J dropped 3 bases, with 13 bases sitting between them. CDR3 residues: CASSRSGEEETQYF. CDR3 in DNA: TGTGCCAGCAGCCGCTCGGGGGAAGAAGAGACCCAGTACTTC.

This clonotype was seen a handful of times. The gene calls are TRBV12-3 or TRBV12-4 and TRBJ1-3; no clear D gene. Trimming pared 6 bases from V and 0 bases from J, leaving 15 bases between. The CDR3 is 16 residues long. The CDR3 region has the DNA TGTGCCAGCAGGGCAACCGGGAGAAACTCTGGAAACACCATATATTTT. This translates into CASRATGRNSGNTIYF.

The CDR3 protein is CSGTLADLNEQFF. The DNA for the CDR3 is TGCAGCGGGACACTAGCGGATCTCAATGAGCAGTTCTTC. V gene TRBV29-1 combines with J gene TRBJ2-1, with TRBD2 matching over 8 bases. J gave up 6 bases and V 7 bases, and 8 bases lay outside the gene matches. Germline CDR1 SQVTM, CDR2 ANQGSEA. The CDR3 is 13 amino acids.

V usage is TRBV20-1 and J usage is TRBJ1-5; D is possibly TRBD1 (5 bases). CDR3 size: 16 residues. Germline CDR1 reads DFQATT; CDR2 reads SNEGSKA (reference sequence). V dropped 5 bases and J dropped 2 bases, with 19 bases sitting between them. CDR3 in DNA: TGCAGTGCTTCCCGGACACCCACTTTGGGCAATCAGCCCCAGCATTTT. Its translation: CSASRTPTLGNQPQHF.

This clonotype was seen only once. J is TRBJ2-2 and V is TRBV10-3; the match to TRBD1 covers 10 bases. CDR3 size: 17 residues. The germline gives CDR1 ENHRY, CDR2 SYGVKD. J lost 7 bases, V lost 10 bases, and 18 bases had no gene match. The DNA for the CDR3 is TGTGCCACCGGGACAGGGGATAGCCTCTCTCTAGGCGGGGAGCTGTTTTTT. Translated, it gives CATGTGDSLSLGGELFF.

This sequence joins TRBV20-1 and TRBJ2-5; D gene ambiguous. Germline V gives CDR1 DFQATT, CDR2 SNEGSKA (reference sequence). Deletions cut 3 bases from V and 4 bases from J, with 24 bases between. The CDR3 contains 17 residues. The CDR3 spells CSASDPLLERLGETQYF. CDR3 sequence (DNA): TGCAGTGCTAGTGATCCTCTACTGGAGAGATTGGGAGAGACCCAGTACTTC.

This clonotype was picked up many times. The chain has TRBV20-1 and TRBJ1-1; D uncertain. CDR3 length: 11 residues. Looked up from germline, CDR1 is DFQATT and CDR2 is SNEGSKA (reference sequence). Trimming took off 4 bases at V and 8 bases at J, with 11 bases between the two ends. The CDR3 bases are TGCAGTGCTAAGGGCAAACGGGAAGCTTTCTTT. Encoded protein: CSAKGKREAFF.

Comments on this clonotype: A much larger clonotype is one base distant, so this may be a read error. The CDR3 sequence is CATAIRDREAFF. DNA for the CDR3: TGTGCCACCGCGATCCGGGACAGGGAAGCTTTCTTT. This rearrangement joins TRBV10-3 to TRBJ1-1, with 8 bases lining up with TRBD1. CDR3 length equals 12 residues. The V segment lost 10 bases and the J segment 8 bases; nucleotides outside the gene matches: 9. From germline, CDR1 is ENHRY and CDR2 SYGVKD.

On this clonotype: A clone one base away is much larger, so this may be a read error. The chain recombines TRBV10-3 with TRBJ1-2; D remains unclear. Germline CDR1 and CDR2: ENHRY and SYGVKD. Trimming stripped 6 bases from V and 5 bases from J, with 22 bases between. The CDR3 has 16 residues. CDR3 sequence (DNA): TGTGCCATCAGCGTTGGGAGGGAAACCGACCTGTATGGCTACACCTTC. Translated: CAISVGRETDLYGYTF.

Many counts were recorded for this clonotype. This chain joins TRBV5-4 and TRBJ1-6, with 8 bases that match TRBD1. The CDR3 runs 13 residues. CDR1 is SGHNT, CDR2 YYREEE, per germline (reference sequence). Trimming removed 4 bases from V and 10 bases from J; junction bases left unmatched: 4. The CDR3 reads CASSLDRESPLHF. For the CDR3, the DNA is TGTGCCAGCAGCCTGGACAGGGAATCACCCCTCCACTTT.

This chain links TRBV6-5 with TRBJ2-7, with D perhaps matching TRBD2 (6 bases). Trimming left V 5 bases short and J 3 bases short, with 14 bases between. The CDR3 has 14 residues. Germline V gene lookup returns CDR1 MNHEY and CDR2 SVGAGI. DNA for the CDR3: TGTGCCAGCAGTCCCGGCGGAGGGGACTACGAGCAGTACTTC. This codes for CASSPGGGDYEQYF.

This clonotype was recorded a few times. The CDR3 nucleotides are TGTGCCAGCGGACCCTACGAGGGGTCTGGAAACACCATATATTTT. It encodes CASGPYEGSGNTIYF. This chain joins TRBV5-5 and TRBJ1-3; the D gene is possibly TRBD1 (5 bases). Trimming left V 7 bases short and J 1 base short, with 15 bases between. Looked up from germline, CDR1 is SGHKS and CDR2 is YYEKEE (reference sequence). This CDR3 contains 15 residues.

Here the CDR3 DNA reads TGTGCCAGCAGTCCCGGGCCCACTAACTATGGCTACACCTTC. Its translation is CASSPGPTNYGYTF. The J gene is TRBJ1-2, the V gene TRBV6-4; D is ambiguous. CDR3 size: 14 residues. Trimming removed 5 bases at V and 0 bases at J, with 10 bases between. Germline CDR1 reads MRHNA; CDR2 reads SNTAGT.

This clonotype occurred a few times. The J gene is TRBJ2-5, the V gene TRBV12-3 or TRBV12-4, with 8 nucleotides matching TRBD2. The CDR3 sequence is 14 residues long. The trim removed 6 bases at V and 5 bases at J, leaving 8 bases unmatched. In nucleotides, the CDR3 is TGTGCCAGCAGACCCGGGGTAGCGGGGGAGACCCAGTACTTC. It encodes CASRPGVAGETQYF.

This clonotype has a handful of counts. The chain joins TRBV5-5 to TRBJ1-1, with D possibly matching TRBD1 (6 bases). Per germline, CDR1 SGHKS and CDR2 YYEKEE (reference sequence). Trimming removed 4 bases at V and 2 bases at J, with 15 bases between. The CDR3 extends over 15 amino acids. The chain's CDR3 is CASSPPGHQNTEAFF. The CDR3 DNA reads as TGTGCCAGCAGCCCGCCGGGACACCAAAACACTGAAGCTTTCTTT.

This clonotype has at least ten counts. The V call is TRBV6-6, the J call TRBJ2-2; 11 bases match TRBD2. The CDR3 has 17 amino acids. V lost 7 bases, J lost 0 bases, and 7 bases stayed unmatched. In germline, CDR1 is MNHNY, CDR2 SVGAGI (reference sequence). The CDR3 loop reads CASKSGLADANTGELFF. The CDR3 nucleotides are TGTGCCAGCAAATCGGGACTAGCGGACGCGAACACCGGGGAGCTGTTTTTT.

In this sample, this clonotype turned up a few times. The chain employs TRBV20-1 and TRBJ2-7; D call uncertain. The CDR3 runs to 12 residues. V shed 3 bases and J shed 4 bases, with 10 bases lying between them. Germline V gene sequence: CDR1 DFQATT, CDR2 SNEGSKA (reference sequence). The CDR3 is CSARVVGYEQYF. The CDR3 DNA reads TGCAGTGCTAGGGTGGTGGGATACGAGCAGTACTTC.

This chain joins TRBV10-3 and TRBJ1-2; D is perhaps TRBD1 (5 bases). With 3 bases removed from V and 3 bases from J, the gap between germline ends came to 8 bases. Germline values: CDR1 ENHRY, CDR2 SYGVKD. The CDR3 covers 13 residues. The CDR3 spells CAISDEQDYGYTF. In DNA form, the CDR3 reads TGTGCCATCAGTGACGAACAGGACTATGGCTACACCTTC.

This clonotype has a handful of counts. The CDR3 nucleotides read TGCGCCAGCAGCTTGGCCGTGCAGATGAACGTAGCTGAAGCTTTCTTT. Its protein is CASSLAVQMNVAEAFF. This chain connects TRBV5-1 to TRBJ1-1; D not resolved. Germline assignment: CDR1 SGHRS and CDR2 YFSETQ. V dropped 0 bases and J dropped 6 bases, with 18 bases sitting between them. CDR3 size: 16 residues.

J is TRBJ2-2 and V is TRBV5-4, with D perhaps TRBD2 (5 bases). V was pared by 3 bases and J by 3 bases, with 18 bases between. This CDR3 contains 17 residues. Germline V CDR1 and CDR2: SGHNT, YYREEE (reference sequence). CDR3 coding DNA: TGTGCCAGCAGCTCCCCGGAGGCCGCCCGTTACACCGGGGAGCTGTTTTTT. Encoded protein: CASSSPEAARYTGELFF.

V is TRBV10-3 and J is TRBJ1-4; D not certain. Germline V gene data show CDR1 as ENHRY and CDR2 as SYGVKD. V gave up 0 bases and J gave up 7 bases, with 9 bases separating them. CDR3 length: 14 residues. The CDR3, as DNA: TGTGCCATCAGTGAGTCGGGCCCGGTTGAAAAACTGTTTTTT. It specifies CAISESGPVEKLFF.

The CDR3 bases are TGTGCCAGCAGCTGGGACGCAAGCTCTGGAAACACCATATATTTT. It is translated as CASSWDASSGNTIYF. The chain carries TRBV7-2 and TRBJ1-3; the D gene is possibly TRBD1 (5 bases). Trimming stripped 4 bases from V and 0 bases from J, with 10 bases between. Germline lookup yields CDR1 SGHTA and CDR2 FQGNSA. The length of the CDR3 is 15 residues.